These 3 T cell receptor beta chains were all obtained from the same sample, sequenced in a study. TCRdb analysed the 5' RACE reads with MiXCR anew, one entry per CDR3 protein. The table lists roughly 39,000 distinct CDR3 sequences, under 20% of them singletons, with around 2.8% in the top ten. The sample taken for sequencing was naive CD4+ T cells sorted from a lymph node. Described subset: naive CD4+ T cells, CD4+CD45RA+CD25-. Source of these receptors: a female donor with breast cancer.

The chain has TRBV7-2 and TRBJ1-1; D is uncertain. The CDR3 is 12 residues long. With 5 bases removed from V and 9 bases from J, the gap between germline ends came to 13 bases. Per germline, CDR1 SGHTA and CDR2 FQGNSA. The CDR3 sequence: CASSVVGRQAFF. The CDR3 nucleotides are TGTGCCAGCAGCGTAGTGGGCAGGCAAGCTTTCTTT.

About this clonotype: Given the absence of the conserved phenylalanine or tryptophan at the CDR3 end, a read error is likely. This chain joins TRBV2 and TRBJ1-2; a weak D match, TRBD1 (5 bases). This CDR3 region has 12 residues. The V gene's germline CDR1 is SNHLY and CDR2 FYNNEI. The V and J ends lost 7 bases and 4 bases respectively, with 10 bases between them. The CDR3 sequence: CASTQGPYGYTL. The CDR3 nucleotides read TGTGCCAGCACCCAGGGTCCCTATGGCTACACCCTC.

The chain joins TRBV12-3 or TRBV12-4 to TRBJ2-7; 8 nucleotides line up with TRBD1. The trim removed 5 bases at V and 5 bases at J, leaving 11 bases unmatched. CDR3 length: 15 amino acids. CDR3 coding DNA: TGTGCCAGCAGTACCTGGCTGGACAGGGTCCACGAGCAGTACTTC. Translation gives CASSTWLDRVHEQYF.